What follows is one T cell receptor beta chain and its context. The antigen remains unidentified. V was shortened by 1 base and J by 2 bases, with 24 bases between the two germline ends. The CDR3 is 19 amino acids. From germline, CDR1 is SGHNT and CDR2 YYREEE (reference sequence). This specimen belongs to a study of shared clonotypes between healthy human individuals. General observations from the study: Sequencing depth was expected to affect clonotype sharing among donors.

The method was immunoSEQ multiplex PCR; TCRdb's version includes in-frame clones alone and lacks a portion of them. This table has about 520,000 clones, about 96% appearing once. The sequence was obtained from a woman aged 25 to 39 in good health. This chain uses TRBV5-4 with TRBJ1-2; tentative D call: TRBD1 (6 bases). The sequenced sample consisted of naive CD4+ T cells sorted from blood. Indicated subset: CD45RA+ positively selected. CDR3 amino acids: CASSLSLGRTFQGNYGYTF. DNA for the CDR3: TGTGCCAGCAGCTTGAGTTTGGGACGTACCTTCCAGGGGAACTATGGCTACACCTTC.